The present entry profiles one TCR beta chain with its context. Its antigen remains unidentified. This clone may be a read error of a much larger clone one base away. Moderate-to-severe activity, CAS ≥3, NOSPECS ≥4 and a duration under 3 months were seen in donors with ophthalmopathy. The authors amplified TCR beta CDR3 regions, and they did so from RNA transcripts for repertoire sequencing. RT-PCR with HTBI primers came first, then second-round multiplex PCR. MiXCR, applied by TCRdb to the multiplex PCR reads, yields one record per CDR3 protein. The repertoire includes 650,000 to 800,000 distinct CDR3 sequences, just over 40% of them detected once, and more than 2.5% sits in the top ten. These data come from a study of Graves' ophthalmopathy and Graves' hyperthyroidism. The V and J ends lost 4 bases and 8 bases respectively, with 13 bases between them. The germline gives CDR1 SGHRS, CDR2 YFSETQ. The CDR3 runs 13 residues.

Study-level findings and limits: Blood also contained most of the expanded thyroid clonotypes above 0.001 frequency. Discrimination between ophthalmopathy and stable hyperthyroidism by a 13-signature model showed 87.88% sensitivity and less than 84% specificity.

Sequencing used peripheral blood. The genes are TRBV5-1 and TRBJ1-5; D not certain. This receptor was taken from an adult man with Graves' ophthalmopathy. CDR3 nucleotide sequence: TGCGCCAGCAGCCCCTCGGGTGTAGAGCCCCAGCATTTT. This gives the protein CASSPSGVEPQHF.